This TCR beta chain was sequenced in a study of blood T cell repertoires in COVID-19. In germline, CDR1 is SGHRS, CDR2 YFSETQ. Trimming removed 4 bases from V and 2 bases from J; junction bases left unmatched: 8. The CDR3 consists of 17 residues. TCRdb's copy holds only in-frame clones and misses some; the assay was immunoSEQ multiplex PCR. The sample includes about 170,000 clones, over 80% seen only once; the top ten take more than 4.5%. This clonotype was obtained from a man under 40 with COVID-19, enrolled during active disease. The sample taken for sequencing was peripheral blood. This chain uses TRBV5-1 with TRBJ2-6, with 8 bases matching TRBD1. This chain's CDR3 is CASSRGQVNAGANVLTF. The DNA of the CDR3 is TGCGCCAGCAGCAGGGGACAGGTTAATGCTGGGGCCAACGTCCTGACTTTC.